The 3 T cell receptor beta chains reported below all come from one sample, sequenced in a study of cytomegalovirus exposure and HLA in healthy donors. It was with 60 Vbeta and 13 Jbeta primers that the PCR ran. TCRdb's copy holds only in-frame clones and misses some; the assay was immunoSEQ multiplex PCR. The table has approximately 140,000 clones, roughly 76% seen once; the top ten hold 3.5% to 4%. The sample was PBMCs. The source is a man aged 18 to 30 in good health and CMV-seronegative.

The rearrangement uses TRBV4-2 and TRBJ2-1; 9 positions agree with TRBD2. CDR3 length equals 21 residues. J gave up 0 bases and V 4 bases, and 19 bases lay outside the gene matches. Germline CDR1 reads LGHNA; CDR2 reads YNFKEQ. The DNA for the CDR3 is TGTGCCAGCAGCCCTTGGGTTCCTAGCGGGAACAACCTTGGCTCCTACAATGAGCAGTTCTTC. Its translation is CASSPWVPSGNNLGSYNEQFF.

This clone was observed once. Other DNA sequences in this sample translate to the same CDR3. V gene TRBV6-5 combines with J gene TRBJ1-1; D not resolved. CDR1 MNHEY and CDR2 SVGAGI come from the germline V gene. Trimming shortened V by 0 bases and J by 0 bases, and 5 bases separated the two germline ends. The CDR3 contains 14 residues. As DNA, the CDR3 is TGTGCCAGCAGTTACTCGACTTTGAACACTGAAGCTTTCTTT. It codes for CASSYSTLNTEAFF.

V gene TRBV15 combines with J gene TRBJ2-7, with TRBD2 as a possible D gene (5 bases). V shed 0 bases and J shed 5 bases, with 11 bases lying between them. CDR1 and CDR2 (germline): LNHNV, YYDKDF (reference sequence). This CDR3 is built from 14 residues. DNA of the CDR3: TGTGCCACCAGCAGAGAGGGGAGTTGGAACGAGCAGTACTTC. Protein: CATSREGSWNEQYF. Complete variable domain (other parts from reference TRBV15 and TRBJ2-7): DAMVIQNPRYQVTQFGKPVTLSCSQTLNHNVMYWYQQKSSQAPKLLFHYYDKDFNNEADTPDNFQSRRPNTSFCFLDIRSPGLGDTAMYLCATSREGSWNEQYFGPGTRLTVT.